The next 23 T cell receptor beta chains were all read from a single sample in a study of T cell clones after liver transplantation. TCRdb's copy holds only in-frame clones and misses some; the assay was immunoSEQ multiplex PCR. The table includes over 70,000 clones, 75% to 90% detected once. The sequencing here drew on CD4+ T cells from blood, taken 12 months after liver transplant. These receptor sequences come from a human patient who received a liver transplant. Part of the T cells may come from the graft donor.

The CDR3 region has the DNA TGTGCCAGCAGTTACTCGAGGCTAGCGGGAGTAGGTGAGCAGTACTTC. This codes for CASSYSRLAGVGEQYF. The J gene is TRBJ2-7, the V gene TRBV6-5; 10 bases match TRBD2. CDR1 MNHEY and CDR2 SVGAGI come from the germline V gene. Trimming cost V 0 bases and J 7 bases; bases outside gene matches: 9. CDR3 length: 16 amino acids.

The CDR3 is CASSHRVAGGTYGYTF. CDR3 nucleotides: TGTGCCAGCAGCCACAGGGTGGCAGGGGGGACCTATGGCTACACCTTC. This chain joins TRBV7-9 and TRBJ1-2; TRBD1 matches at 7 bases. Per germline, CDR1 SEHNR and CDR2 FQNEAQ (reference sequence). The CDR3 is 16 amino acids. The V gene end was trimmed by 5 bases and the J gene end by 4 bases; junction bases not matched to a gene: 13.

This clone came up a few times. The rearrangement links TRBV5-1 to TRBJ1-2, with D possibly being TRBD1 (5 bases). This CDR3 is built from 12 residues. Germline CDR1 is SGHRS and CDR2 is YFSETQ. The V and J ends lost 3 bases and 6 bases respectively, with 9 bases between them. The CDR3: CASSSRGHGYTF. The CDR3 region has the DNA TGCGCCAGCAGCTCAAGGGGCCATGGCTACACCTTC.

CDR3 coding DNA: TGTGCCAGCAGCGCCGGGACGCTCTATAGCAATCAGCCCCAGCATTTT. Translating gives CASSAGTLYSNQPQHF. The rearrangement joins TRBV5-6 to TRBJ1-5; D may be TRBD1 (5 bases). The V end was cut by 4 bases, the J end by 0 bases, with 14 bases between. Germline V gene sequence: CDR1 SGHDT, CDR2 YYEEEE. The CDR3 sequence is 16 residues long.

The rearrangement links TRBV25-1 to TRBJ1-5; D is ambiguous. The CDR3 runs 15 residues. V dropped 6 bases and J dropped 3 bases, with 15 bases sitting between them. Looked up from germline, CDR1 is MGHDK and CDR2 is SYGVNS. The CDR3: CASRPGGGPNQPQHF. The CDR3 DNA is TGTGCCAGCAGACCCGGAGGAGGGCCCAATCAGCCCCAGCATTTT. Filled out from reference TRBV25-1 and TRBJ1-5, the complete variable domain reads EADIYQTPRYLVIGTGKKITLECSQTMGHDKMYWYQQDPGMELHLIHYSYGVNSTEKGDLSSESTVSRIRTEHFPLTLESARPSHTSQYLCASRPGGGPNQPQHFGDGTRLSIL.

With regard to this clone: Other DNA sequences in this sample translate to the same CDR3. The chain couples TRBV18 to TRBJ2-7, with D possibly TRBD1 on 6 matching bases. Trimming cost V 6 bases and J 5 bases, with 8 bases left between them. Germline loops: CDR1 KGHSH, CDR2 LQKENI. This CDR3 is built from 11 residues. This chain's CDR3 is CASSPGDEQYF. In DNA form, the CDR3 reads TGTGCCAGCTCGCCAGGGGACGAGCAGTACTTC.

The chain is built from TRBV7-2 and TRBJ2-7; TRBD2 is a possible D gene (6 bases). The V end lost 5 bases, the J end lost 3 bases, and 23 bases lay between the germline ends. The CDR3 sequence is 17 residues long. CDR1 is SGHTA, CDR2 FQGNSA, per germline. The CDR3 nucleotides are TGTGCCAGCAGCAAAGAGGGAGCCGCGGGGATCTACTACGAGCAGTACTTC. It yields the protein CASSKEGAAGIYYEQYF.

The chain couples TRBV7-2 to TRBJ2-1; D gene uncertain. V lost 3 bases and J 5 bases, leaving 5 bases between the germline ends. The germline V gene has CDR1 SGHTA and CDR2 FQGNSA. The CDR3 is 12 residues long. In DNA form, the CDR3 reads TGTGCCAGCAGCTTTTATAACAATGAGCAGTTCTTC. It is translated as CASSFYNNEQFF.

The sample holds one count of this clone. The genes are TRBV10-2 and TRBJ2-1; the D gene is possibly TRBD1 (7 bases). Germline V CDR1 and CDR2: WSHSY, SAAADI. The CDR3 is 13 residues long. Trimming took 5 bases from V and 8 from J, leaving 13 bases between them. CDR3 residues: CASSLDRDYEQFF. The DNA for the CDR3 is TGCGCCAGCAGTCTTGACAGGGACTATGAGCAGTTCTTC.

This sequence joins TRBV12-5 and TRBJ1-2; 8 bases agree with TRBD1. In germline, CDR1 is LGHNT, CDR2 FRNRAP. V was pared by 4 bases and J by 5 bases, with 9 bases of the junction left unmatched. The CDR3 contains 15 residues. CDR3 sequence: CASGSGTGLDYGYTF. In nucleotides, the CDR3 is TGTGCTAGTGGTTCCGGGACAGGTTTGGATTATGGCTACACCTTC.

The count of this clone is one. The chain has TRBV7-9 and TRBJ2-1; tentatively, D is TRBD2 (6 bases). CDR1 and CDR2 from the germline V gene are SEHNR and FQNEAQ (reference sequence). The CDR3 contains 14 residues. V lost 0 bases and J lost 3, with 6 bases in between. CDR3: CASSLAGSYNEQFF. CDR3 in DNA: TGTGCCAGCAGCTTAGCCGGGAGCTACAATGAGCAGTTCTTC.

This chain links TRBV6-1 with TRBJ2-5; D ambiguous. V was clipped by 4 bases and J by 5 bases, with 8 bases between them. Germline V gene sequence: CDR1 MNHNS, CDR2 SASEGT. This CDR3 is built from 12 residues. In DNA, the CDR3 is TGTGCCAGCAGTGCAATCTTTGAGACCCAGTACTTC. It is translated as CASSAIFETQYF.

The chain employs TRBV19 and TRBJ1-5; D is unresolved. The V and J ends lost 3 bases and 0 bases respectively, with 6 bases between them. CDR3 length: 14 residues. Germline lookup yields CDR1 LNHDA and CDR2 SQIVND (reference sequence). CDR3 nucleotides: TGTGCCAGTAGTATTTTTCATAGCAATCAGCCCCAGCATTTT. Its protein is CASSIFHSNQPQHF. Combining the CDR3 with reference TRBV19 and TRBJ1-5 gives the whole variable domain DGGITQSPKYLFRKEGQNVTLSCEQNLNHDAMYWYRQDPGQGLRLIYYSQIVNDFQKGDIAEGYSVSREKKESFPLTVTSAQKNPTAFYLCASSIFHSNQPQHFGDGTRLSIL.

V is TRBV11-1 and J is TRBJ1-3, with TRBD1 as a possible D gene (5 bases). The CDR3 totals 15 residues. The germline gives CDR1 SGHAT, CDR2 FQDESV (reference sequence). V was pared by 4 bases and J by 0 bases, with 10 bases between. This CDR3 reads CASSSGTFSGNTIYF. In nucleotides, the CDR3 is TGTGCCAGCAGCTCCGGGACCTTCTCTGGAAACACCATATATTTT.

The V and J genes are TRBV5-1 and TRBJ1-2; the D gene is possibly TRBD1 (5 bases). CDR1 and CDR2 (germline): SGHRS, YFSETQ. The CDR3 sequence is 16 residues long. V was pared by 4 bases and J by 3 bases, with 19 bases between. The CDR3 is CASSTSAGVGDYGYTF. As DNA, the CDR3 is TGCGCCAGCAGCACCTCTGCGGGGGTAGGGGACTATGGCTACACCTTC.

The gene calls are TRBV18 and TRBJ2-7; D is undetermined. In germline, CDR1 is KGHSH, CDR2 LQKENI. The CDR3 has 15 amino acids. Trimming left V 2 bases short and J 0 bases short, with 11 bases between. The CDR3 spells CASSPVDGHSYEQYF. The CDR3 nucleotides read TGTGCCAGCTCACCAGTAGACGGGCACTCCTACGAGCAGTACTTC.

This rearrangement joins TRBV5-1 to TRBJ2-3; 13 nucleotides agree with TRBD2. This CDR3 is built from 16 residues. Germline CDR1 reads SGHRS; CDR2 reads YFSETQ. V was clipped by 2 bases and J by 3 bases; unmatched bases: 3. The CDR3 sequence: CASSFGLAGETDTQYF. The CDR3 coding sequence is TGCGCCAGCAGCTTCGGACTAGCGGGAGAGACAGATACGCAGTATTTT.

This clone appeared a single time. The chain couples TRBV11-2 to TRBJ2-7; 7 bases are shared with TRBD2. The germline V gene encodes CDR1 SGHAT and CDR2 FQNNGV. Trimming cost V 3 bases and J 1 base; bases outside gene matches: 6. The CDR3 sequence is 15 residues long. The CDR3 DNA follows: TGTGCCAGCAGCTTTACTAGCGCTCGTTCCTACGAGCAGTACTTC. Protein: CASSFTSARSYEQYF.

J is TRBJ1-5 and V is TRBV28, with D tentatively TRBD1 (5 bases). The germline gives CDR1 MDHEN, CDR2 SYDVKM. This CDR3 is 14 amino acids long. Trimming shortened V by 7 bases and J by 6 bases, and 16 bases separated the two germline ends. This CDR3 is CASTHRGVTQPQHF. In DNA, the CDR3 is TGTGCCAGCACCCATCGGGGGGTAACTCAGCCCCAGCATTTT.

This clone was recorded once. This chain connects TRBV18 to TRBJ1-5, with TRBD1 identical over 7 bases. Trimming took 3 bases from V and 1 from J; bases not matched to a gene: 6. The CDR3 runs to 16 residues. Germline assignment: CDR1 KGHSH and CDR2 LQKENI. The CDR3 sequence is CASSPDRAGSNQPQHF. The CDR3 DNA sequence: TGTGCCAGCTCACCTGACAGGGCCGGGAGCAATCAGCCCCAGCATTTT.

J is TRBJ1-5 and V is TRBV5-6; no definite D call. Trimming took 2 bases from V and 4 from J, leaving 13 bases between them. The CDR3 is 15 residues long. Germline CDR1 and CDR2: SGHDT and YYEEEE. The CDR3 DNA reads as TGTGCCAGCAGCTTTGGCGGCGGATTTAATCAGCCCCAGCATTTT. It codes for CASSFGGGFNQPQHF.

The CDR3 loop reads CASSVAGRWQPQHF. Here the CDR3 DNA reads TGTGCCAGCAGTGTGGCAGGGCGGTGGCAGCCCCAGCATTTT. The rearrangement uses TRBV28 and TRBJ1-5; tentative D call: TRBD1 (5 bases). Germline assignment: CDR1 MDHEN and CDR2 SYDVKM. CDR3 length equals 14 residues. V lost 5 bases and J lost 7, with 15 bases in between.

V gene TRBV7-2 combines with J gene TRBJ2-7; D is perhaps TRBD2 (7 bases). Per the germline V gene, CDR1 is SGHTA and CDR2 is FQGNSA. V lost 1 base to trimming and J lost 4 bases, with 11 bases between them. The CDR3 sequence is 14 residues long. Written as DNA, the CDR3 is TGTGCCAGCAGCTTAGGAGGGAGGGGGTACGAGCAGTACTTC. This encodes CASSLGGRGYEQYF.